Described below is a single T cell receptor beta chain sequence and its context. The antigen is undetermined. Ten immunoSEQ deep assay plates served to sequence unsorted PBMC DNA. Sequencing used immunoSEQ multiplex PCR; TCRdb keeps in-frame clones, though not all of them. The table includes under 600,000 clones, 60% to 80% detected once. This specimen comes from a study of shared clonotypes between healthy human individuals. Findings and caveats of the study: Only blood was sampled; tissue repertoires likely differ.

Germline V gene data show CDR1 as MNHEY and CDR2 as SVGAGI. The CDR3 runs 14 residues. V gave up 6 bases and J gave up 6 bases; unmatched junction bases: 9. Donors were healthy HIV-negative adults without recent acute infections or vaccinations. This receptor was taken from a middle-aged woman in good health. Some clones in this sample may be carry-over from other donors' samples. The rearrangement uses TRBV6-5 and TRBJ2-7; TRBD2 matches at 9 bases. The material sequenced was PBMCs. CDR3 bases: TGTGCCAGCAGCCCCCCAGCGGGAGGAGGCGAGCAGTACTTC. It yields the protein CASSPPAGGGEQYF.